One sample yielded the 21 T cell receptor beta chains listed below, sequenced in a study of cytotoxic CD8 clonotypes in ibrutinib-treated CLL. Clones were sequenced by immunoSEQ multiplex PCR, and TCRdb holds only the in-frame ones, with some missing. Among roughly 30,000 clones listed, about 70% were seen once. The starting material was PBMCs, obtained after 36 months of ibrutinib treatment. Source of these receptors: a human donor with chronic lymphocytic leukemia.

The chain uses TRBV29-1 and TRBJ1-1, with 9 positions matching TRBD1. Per the germline V gene, CDR1 is SQVTM and CDR2 is ANQGSEA. V shed 4 bases, J shed 0 bases, and the junction held 12 bases outside the gene matches. There are 17 residues in the CDR3. The DNA for the CDR3 is TGCAGCGTTGGAACTCAATACAGGGGGCTTATGAACACTGAAGCTTTCTTT. It encodes CSVGTQYRGLMNTEAFF.

The chain employs TRBV6-6 and TRBJ1-2, with D possibly being TRBD1 (5 bases). This CDR3 comprises 15 residues. Germline CDR1 MNHNY, CDR2 SVGAGI (reference sequence). Between the trimmed V and J ends, which lost 2 bases and 2 bases, there was a span of 12 bases. Written as DNA, the CDR3 is TGTGCCAGCAGTTACAGGGCAGGGTTGAACTATGGCTACACCTTC. Protein product: CASSYRAGLNYGYTF.

This clone was observed many times. The V and J genes are TRBV27 and TRBJ2-1, with a tentative D call TRBD2 (6 bases). Germline lookup yields CDR1 MNHEY and CDR2 SMNVEV (reference sequence). The CDR3 totals 13 residues. The V end was cut by 5 bases, the J end by 7 bases, with 12 bases between. CDR3 amino acids: CASSRAAGNEQFF. The CDR3 nucleotides are TGTGCCAGCAGTCGCGCGGCGGGAAATGAGCAGTTCTTC.

The rearrangement uses TRBV5-1 and TRBJ2-3, with 14 positions matching TRBD2. In germline, CDR1 is SGHRS, CDR2 YFSETQ. This CDR3 region has 17 residues. J gave up 1 base and V 4 bases, and 5 bases lay outside the gene matches. In nucleotides, the CDR3 is TGCGCCAGCAGCCACGGACTAGCGGGGGGTGGCACAGATACGCAGTATTTT. Amino acid sequence: CASSHGLAGGGTDTQYF.

This sequence joins TRBV6-5 and TRBJ2-2, with D possibly TRBD1 on 5 matching bases. This CDR3 has 13 amino acids. The germline gives CDR1 MNHEY, CDR2 SVGAGI. Trimming left V 7 bases short and J 2 bases short, with 8 bases between. The CDR3 sequence is CASMDTNTGELFF. The CDR3 bases are TGTGCCAGCATGGACACAAACACCGGGGAGCTGTTTTTT.

V gene TRBV5-1 combines with J gene TRBJ1-6, with 9 bases aligning to TRBD1. After removal of 0 bases from V and 0 bases from J, the junction contained 10 bases not matched to a gene. The germline gives CDR1 SGHRS, CDR2 YFSETQ. This CDR3 spans 20 amino acids. The CDR3 reads CASSLGLTGTGSSYNSPLHF. The CDR3 nucleotides are TGCGCCAGCAGCTTGGGTCTTACCGGGACAGGGAGCTCCTATAATTCACCCCTCCACTTT.

This chain uses TRBV9 with TRBJ1-2, with a tentative D call TRBD1 (6 bases). The ends were cut back, 3 bases at V and 4 bases at J, with 16 bases in the middle. CDR3 length equals 15 residues. Germline-derived CDR1 and CDR2 are SGDLS and YYNGEE. CDR3 DNA sequence: TGTGCCAGCAGCGCCCGGGGGCGCGAACTCTATGGCTACACCTTC. Its translation: CASSARGRELYGYTF.

There are a few counts of this clone. The rearrangement joins TRBV19 to TRBJ2-7; the D gene could be TRBD1 or TRBD2 (6 bases each). The CDR3 loop spans 15 amino acids. Germline-derived CDR1 and CDR2 are LNHDA and SQIVND (reference sequence). V shed 5 bases and J shed 2 bases, with 16 bases lying between them. CDR3 residues: CASSFGGGTPYEQYF. In DNA, the CDR3 is TGTGCCAGTAGTTTTGGTGGAGGGACACCCTACGAGCAGTACTTC.

The chain is built from TRBV10-2 and TRBJ2-1, with no clear D. The CDR3 extends over 9 amino acids. Germline values: CDR1 WSHSY, CDR2 SAAADI. The CDR3 region has the DNA TGCCGAGGTTACAATGAGCAGTTCTTC. Amino acids: CRGYNEQFF.

This clone came up a few times. V is TRBV29-1 and J is TRBJ1-2; a possible D gene is TRBD1 (5 bases). There are 12 residues in the CDR3. Trimming pared 2 bases from V and 8 bases from J, leaving 12 bases between. Looked up from germline, CDR1 is SQVTM and CDR2 is ANQGSEA. CDR3 in DNA: TGCAGCGTTGAATACCAGGGTGGGGGCTACACCTTC. It codes for CSVEYQGGGYTF.

The genes are TRBV27 and TRBJ1-6; D call uncertain. V lost 3 bases, J lost 13 bases, and 16 bases lay in between. Germline CDR1 and CDR2: MNHEY and SMNVEV (reference sequence). This CDR3 spans 14 amino acids. The CDR3 reads CASSFWQVISPLHF. The CDR3 DNA reads as TGTGCCAGCAGTTTCTGGCAGGTGATTAGTCCCCTCCACTTT.

The chain recombines TRBV7-9 with TRBJ2-7, with D hard to call. V dropped 1 base and J dropped 2 bases, with 12 bases sitting between them. Looked up from germline, CDR1 is SEHNR and CDR2 is FQNEAQ (reference sequence). The CDR3 has 15 amino acids. The CDR3 nucleotides are TGTGCCAGCAGCTTAGGGGTCAGTCTGGCCTACGAGCAGTACTTC. This translates into CASSLGVSLAYEQYF.

This chain joins TRBV7-9 and TRBJ1-5, with a tentative D call TRBD1 (6 bases). The CDR3 sequence is 13 residues long. The V end lost 4 bases, the J end lost 5 bases, and 9 bases lay between the germline ends. CDR1 and CDR2 from the germline V gene are SEHNR and FQNEAQ (reference sequence). CDR3 sequence (DNA): TGTGCCAGCAGCTGGGAGGGGGATCAGCCCCAGCATTTT. This gives the protein CASSWEGDQPQHF.

The gene calls are TRBV29-1 and TRBJ2-2; TRBD2 aligns across 11 bases. The CDR3 has 14 amino acids. V dropped 8 bases and J dropped 2; count of bases not matched to a gene: 4. From germline, CDR1 is SQVTM and CDR2 ANQGSEA. This CDR3 reads CSTSGGLNTGELFF. The CDR3, as DNA: TGCAGCACTAGCGGGGGCCTCAACACCGGGGAGCTGTTTTTT.

The chain uses TRBV5-4 and TRBJ2-3; D call uncertain. V shed 4 bases and J shed 5 bases, with 11 bases lying between them. Germline CDR1 SGHNT, CDR2 YYREEE (reference sequence). CDR3 length: 13 amino acids. CDR3 coding DNA: TGTGCCAGCAGCGGCGTAGATATAGATACGCAGTATTTT. It specifies CASSGVDIDTQYF.

The rearrangement joins TRBV6-5 to TRBJ1-2; 7 bases line up with TRBD1. The V gene end was trimmed by 0 bases and the J gene end by 4 bases; junction bases not matched to a gene: 5. This CDR3 spans 15 amino acids. The germline CDR1 and CDR2 sequences are MNHEY and SVGAGI. For the CDR3, the DNA is TGTGCCAGCAGTTACTCGAGGGGGCCTGGCTATGGCTACACCTTC. Translated: CASSYSRGPGYGYTF.

With respect to this clone: No conserved phenylalanine or tryptophan is present at the end of the CDR3, so a read error is the likely explanation. The DNA is omitted, as the CDR3 cannot be located on it reliably, and the CDR3 follows TCRdb's listing. This chain uses TRBV5-3 with TRBJ1-2; the table assigns TRBD1, which was not confirmed against the DNA. TRBV5-3 is placed among ORFs of uncertain function. A total of 10 residues make up the CDR3, ends included. The CDR3 loop is CARSSGQGGL.

This rearrangement joins TRBV6-6 to TRBJ1-2; D might be TRBD1 (6 bases). CDR3 length equals 16 residues. With 6 bases removed from V and 1 base from J, the gap between germline ends came to 18 bases. Germline V lookup: CDR1 MNHNY, CDR2 SVGAGI (reference sequence). DNA for the CDR3: TGTGCCAGCAGAGACAGGCGTATACTCTTTAACTATGGCTACACCTTC. This sequence encodes CASRDRRILFNYGYTF.

This chain links TRBV27 with TRBJ1-1; D ambiguous. Per germline, CDR1 MNHEY and CDR2 SMNVEV (reference sequence). V lost 6 bases to trimming and J lost 0 bases, with 8 bases between them. CDR3 length equals 13 residues. This chain's CDR3 is CASRKSLNTEAFF. The DNA for the CDR3 is TGTGCCAGCAGAAAAAGTCTGAACACTGAAGCTTTCTTT.

The rearrangement joins TRBV20-1 to TRBJ1-1; D is ambiguous. This CDR3 region has 10 residues. V was shortened by 6 bases and J by 11 bases, with 13 bases between the two germline ends. The V gene's germline CDR1 is DFQATT and CDR2 SNEGSKA (reference sequence). The CDR3 DNA sequence: TGCAGTGCCAGAAAGGGAAGGGCTTTCTTT. Protein sequence: CSARKGRAFF.

The rearrangement joins TRBV5-1 to TRBJ1-4; D perhaps matches TRBD1 (6 bases). Germline V gives CDR1 SGHRS, CDR2 YFSETQ. V lost 3 bases and J 6 bases, leaving 12 bases between the germline ends. The CDR3 is 14 residues long. The CDR3 loop reads CASSSGRGDEKLFF. In nucleotides, the CDR3 is TGCGCCAGCAGCTCGGGCAGGGGAGATGAAAAACTGTTTTTT.